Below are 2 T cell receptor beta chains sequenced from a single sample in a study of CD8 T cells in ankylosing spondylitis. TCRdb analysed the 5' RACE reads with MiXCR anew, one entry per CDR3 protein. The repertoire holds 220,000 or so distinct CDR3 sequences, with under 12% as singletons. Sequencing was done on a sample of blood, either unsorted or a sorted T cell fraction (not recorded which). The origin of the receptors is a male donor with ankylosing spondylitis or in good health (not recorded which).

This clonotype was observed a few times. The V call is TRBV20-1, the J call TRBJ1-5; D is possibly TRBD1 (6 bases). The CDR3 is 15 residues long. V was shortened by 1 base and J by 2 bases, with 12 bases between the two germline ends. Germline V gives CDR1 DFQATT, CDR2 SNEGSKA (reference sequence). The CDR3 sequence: CSARVGGSGNQPQHF. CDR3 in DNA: TGCAGTGCTAGAGTAGGGGGGTCGGGCAATCAGCCCCAGCATTTT.

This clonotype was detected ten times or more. The CDR3 region is CATSRADHPNEKLFF. CDR3 DNA: TGTGCCACCAGCAGAGCCGACCACCCGAATGAAAAACTGTTTTTT. This chain connects TRBV15 to TRBJ1-4, with unresolved D. The germline gives CDR1 LNHNV, CDR2 YYDKDF (reference sequence). The CDR3 sequence is 15 residues long. Trimming removed 1 base at V and 5 bases at J, with 11 bases between.